Here is one T cell receptor beta chain with its context. This sample stems from a study of CD4 and CD8 cells across lung adenocarcinoma regions. A single record per CDR3 protein comes from TCRdb applying MiXCR to the PCR reads. This table holds about 25,000 distinct CDR3 sequences, about 50% found once. The patients had localized lung adenocarcinoma, a non-small cell subtype. The TCR comes from a male donor with lung adenocarcinoma. The CD4 and CD8 labels of this study may be unreliable. Material for sequencing was CD8+ T cells from the center of a lung tumor.

CDR3 protein: CASSFIAGGRTDTQYF. In nucleotides, the CDR3 is TGTGCCAGCAGTTTCATAGCGGGAGGCCGCACAGATACGCAGTATTTT. This sequence joins TRBV6-5 and TRBJ2-3; TRBD2 aligns across 10 bases. The CDR3 contains 16 residues. J lost 1 base, V lost 4 bases, and 5 bases had no gene match. Germline CDR1 is MNHEY and CDR2 is SVGAGI.